The 20 T cell receptor beta chains presented below share a single source sample, sequenced in a study of cytomegalovirus exposure and HLA in healthy donors. The PCR made use of 60 Vbeta and 13 Jbeta primers. TCRdb's table, derived via immunoSEQ multiplex PCR, lists solely in-frame clones and lacks some. The sample has 150,000 to 200,000 clones, 68% seen once; the top ten hold roughly 1.5%. What was sequenced was PBMCs. The receptors were sampled from a man aged 50 to 60 in good health and CMV-seronegative.

V is TRBV11-2 and J is TRBJ2-7; 8 bases fit TRBD2. Germline V gene lookup returns CDR1 SGHAT and CDR2 FQNNGV. The CDR3 length is 14 residues. Trimming cost V 2 bases and J 0 bases; bases outside gene matches: 0. DNA for the CDR3: TGTGCCAGCAGCTTAACTAGCGGCTCCTACGAGCAGTACTTC. Amino acid sequence: CASSLTSGSYEQYF.

The genes are TRBV2 and TRBJ1-1; D unresolved. CDR3 length: 15 residues. Per the germline V gene, CDR1 is SNHLY and CDR2 is FYNNEI. V dropped 3 bases and J dropped 2 bases, with 13 bases sitting between them. The DNA for the CDR3 is TGTGCCAGCAGTGAGCGGGCGGTCCGAAACACTGAAGCTTTCTTT. This translates into CASSERAVRNTEAFF.

Only a few counts were recorded for this clone. The chain recombines TRBV6-1 with TRBJ1-4; tentatively, D is TRBD1 (5 bases). Germline values: CDR1 MNHNS, CDR2 SASEGT. This CDR3 contains 13 residues. Trimming stripped 6 bases from V and 4 bases from J, with 9 bases between. CDR3 loop: CASSLTVNEKLFF. DNA for the CDR3: TGTGCCAGCAGCCTGACAGTTAATGAAAAACTGTTTTTT.

The CDR3 nucleotides are TGCGCCAGCACCGACTTTTCTAAGGAGTACTTC. Amino acids: CASTDFSKEYF. The chain links TRBV5-1 to TRBJ2-7; no clear D gene. This CDR3 comprises 11 residues. The germline CDR1 and CDR2 sequences are SGHRS and YFSETQ. Trimming cost V 6 bases and J 11 bases, with 15 bases left between them.

About this clone itself: The junction shows a germline mismatch at one end, possibly a read error. J is TRBJ2-7 and V is TRBV6-1; D gene uncertain. This CDR3 is built from 15 residues. Germline V lookup: CDR1 MNHNS, CDR2 SASEGT. For the CDR3, the DNA is TGTGCCAGCAGTGCCTATAGCACTATTGGGTACGGGCAGTACTTC. Protein product: CASSAYSTIGYGQYF.

This chain links TRBV5-1 with TRBJ1-5; no firm D call. The CDR3 extends over 14 amino acids. Germline-derived CDR1 and CDR2 are SGHRS and YFSETQ. V lost 0 bases to trimming and J lost 9 bases, with 13 bases between them. CDR3 DNA: TGCGCCAGCAGCTTGGGATCGGGTTCTCGGCCCCAGCATTTT. It is translated as CASSLGSGSRPQHF.

CDR3 loop: CASSKFAASGSGGVRAGELFF. The CDR3 bases are TGTGCCAGCAGCAAATTCGCCGCTTCCGGTAGCGGGGGGGTGAGAGCCGGGGAGCTGTTTTTT. V and J are TRBV7-3 and TRBJ2-2; 11 bases align to TRBD2. V shed 5 bases, J shed 6 bases, and the junction held 23 bases outside the gene matches. Germline V gives CDR1 SGHTA, CDR2 FQGTGA. This CDR3 has 21 amino acids.

This clone showed up just a few times. The gene calls are TRBV5-1 and TRBJ2-1; D gene unclear. Germline V lookup: CDR1 SGHRS, CDR2 YFSETQ. The V and J ends lost 2 bases and 2 bases respectively, with 17 bases between them. The CDR3 covers 17 residues. The CDR3 nucleotides are TGCGCCAGCAGCTTTTTGGCAGACCCGAGCGCCTACAATGAGCAGTTCTTC. It codes for CASSFLADPSAYNEQFF.

The rearrangement uses TRBV7-2 and TRBJ1-5, with D tentatively TRBD1 (6 bases). Trimming stripped 0 bases from V and 6 bases from J, with 18 bases between. The CDR3 totals 17 residues. Germline CDR1 SGHTA, CDR2 FQGNSA. Written as DNA, the CDR3 is TGTGCCAGCAGCTTAGCGCTAGGGCAGGGGTTTAGTCAGCCCCAGCATTTT. Residues: CASSLALGQGFSQPQHF.

This clone came up once. This chain connects TRBV5-1 to TRBJ2-1; 7 bases agree with TRBD2. V lost 0 bases, J lost 9 bases, and 6 bases stayed unmatched. CDR1 and CDR2 from the germline V gene are SGHRS and YFSETQ. The CDR3 loop spans 14 amino acids. CDR3 DNA: TGCGCCAGCAGCTTGGCGCGGGAGCGCGGTGAGCAGTTCTTC. It translates to CASSLARERGEQFF.

The J gene is TRBJ1-5, the V gene TRBV15, with 7 bases lining up with TRBD1. The CDR3 has 18 residues. The germline gives CDR1 LNHNV, CDR2 YYDKDF (reference sequence). V was pared by 0 bases and J by 4 bases, with 12 bases of the junction left unmatched. CDR3 nucleotides: TGTGCCACCAGCAGAGATTGGTCCGGGGACAGCGCTAATCAGCCCCAGCATTTT. Its translation: CATSRDWSGDSANQPQHF. The full variable domain, with the rest looked up from reference TRBV15 and TRBJ1-5, is DAMVIQNPRYQVTQFGKPVTLSCSQTLNHNVMYWYQQKSSQAPKLLFHYYDKDFNNEADTPDNFQSRRPNTSFCFLDIRSPGLGDTAMYLCATSRDWSGDSANQPQHFGDGTRLSIL.

The rearrangement uses TRBV4-1 and TRBJ2-7; 7 nucleotides match TRBD1. The CDR3 runs 15 residues. CDR1 and CDR2 from the germline V gene are MGHRA and YSYEKL. The trim removed 1 base at V and 4 bases at J, leaving 7 bases unmatched. The CDR3 DNA is TGCGCCAGCAGCCAAGTTTTACAGGGGATATACGAGCAGTACTTC. It is translated as CASSQVLQGIYEQYF.

The chain employs TRBV6-1 and TRBJ1-2; the D is unclear. The CDR3 totals 14 residues. From germline, CDR1 is MNHNS and CDR2 SASEGT. V lost 2 bases and J lost 8, with 15 bases in between. The CDR3 loop is CASSENAGVGGYTF. DNA of the CDR3: TGTGCCAGCAGTGAAAATGCCGGGGTCGGAGGCTACACCTTC.

Only a few counts were recorded for this clone. The chain carries TRBV2 and TRBJ1-5; 7 positions match TRBD1. CDR3 length: 14 amino acids. The germline V gene encodes CDR1 SNHLY and CDR2 FYNNEI. V lost 8 bases and J lost 5; bases outside the gene matches: 9. CDR3 loop: CASLGTDSDQPQHF. CDR3 sequence (DNA): TGTGCCAGCCTTGGGACAGACTCTGATCAGCCCCAGCATTTT.

The J gene is TRBJ1-1, the V gene TRBV18; D gene ambiguous. The CDR3 is 14 amino acids. Trimming left V 4 bases short and J 1 base short, with 10 bases between. CDR1 is KGHSH and CDR2 is LQKENI in the germline V gene. CDR3 sequence: CASSLNTANTEAFF. In nucleotides, the CDR3 is TGTGCCAGCTCACTAAATACTGCGAACACTGAAGCTTTCTTT.

This clone was seen only once. The rearrangement links TRBV18 to TRBJ1-1; tentatively, D is TRBD1 (6 bases). Per the germline V gene, CDR1 is KGHSH and CDR2 is LQKENI. The length of the CDR3 is 14 residues. V was clipped by 3 bases and J by 1 base, with 9 bases between them. The CDR3: CASSPQQGNTEAFF. CDR3 sequence (DNA): TGTGCCAGCTCACCGCAACAGGGGAACACTGAAGCTTTCTTT.

CDR3 in DNA: TGCGCCAGCAGACCTAGGCCAGGGGGATTAGGCACTGAAGCTTTCTTT. Translating it yields CASRPRPGGLGTEAFF. The V gene is TRBV5-1, the J gene TRBJ1-1, with 7 positions matching TRBD1. CDR1 is SGHRS and CDR2 is YFSETQ in the germline V gene. The CDR3 loop spans 16 amino acids. V shed 5 bases, J shed 4 bases, and the junction held 14 bases outside the gene matches.

This chain connects TRBV5-4 to TRBJ1-2; maybe TRBD1 (6 bases). CDR3 length: 14 residues. Germline V lookup: CDR1 SGHNT, CDR2 YYREEE (reference sequence). Trimming shortened V by 4 bases and J by 2 bases, and 12 bases separated the two germline ends. The CDR3 region is CASSIPGQNYGYTF. The DNA of the CDR3 is TGTGCCAGCAGCATTCCCGGACAGAACTATGGCTACACCTTC.

The V gene is TRBV5-1, the J gene TRBJ1-1; D call uncertain. V lost 1 base to trimming and J lost 1 base, with 5 bases between them. Germline CDR1 SGHRS, CDR2 YFSETQ. The CDR3 extends over 13 amino acids. The CDR3 coding sequence is TGCGCCAGCAGCTTGAGCCCGAACACTGAAGCTTTCTTT. Protein product: CASSLSPNTEAFF.

This clone was observed a few times. This rearrangement joins TRBV6-1 to TRBJ2-3, with TRBD2 matching over 12 bases. Germline loops: CDR1 MNHNS, CDR2 SASEGT. The J segment lost 0 bases and the V segment lost 1 base, leaving 5 bases of the junction unmatched. The CDR3 is made up of 18 amino acids. In DNA, the CDR3 is TGTGCCAGCAGTGAAGAAAGGACTAGCGGGGTTAGCACAGATACGCAGTATTTT. Protein product: CASSEERTSGVSTDTQYF.